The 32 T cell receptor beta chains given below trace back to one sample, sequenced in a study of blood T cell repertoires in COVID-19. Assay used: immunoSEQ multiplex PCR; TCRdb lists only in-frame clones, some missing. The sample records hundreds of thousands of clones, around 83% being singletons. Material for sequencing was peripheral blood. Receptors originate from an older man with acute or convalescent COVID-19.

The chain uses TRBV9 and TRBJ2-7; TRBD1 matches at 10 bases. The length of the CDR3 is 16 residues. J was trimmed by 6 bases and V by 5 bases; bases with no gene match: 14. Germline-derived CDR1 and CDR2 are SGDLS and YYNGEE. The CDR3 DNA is TGTGCCAGCAGTCGTACTACCGGGACAGGGGCTTTCGAGCAGTACTTC. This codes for CASSRTTGTGAFEQYF.

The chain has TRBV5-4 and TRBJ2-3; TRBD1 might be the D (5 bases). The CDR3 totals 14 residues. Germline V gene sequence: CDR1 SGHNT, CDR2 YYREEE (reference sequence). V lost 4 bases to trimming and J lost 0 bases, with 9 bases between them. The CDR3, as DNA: TGTGCCAGCAGCAGGGGCAGTAGCACAGATACGCAGTATTTT. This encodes CASSRGSSTDTQYF.

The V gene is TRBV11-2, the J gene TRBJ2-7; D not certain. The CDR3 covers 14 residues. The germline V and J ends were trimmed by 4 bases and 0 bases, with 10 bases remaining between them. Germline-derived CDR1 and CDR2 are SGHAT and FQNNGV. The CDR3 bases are TGTGCCAGCAGCTCTCACTCCATCTCCTACGAGCAGTACTTC. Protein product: CASSSHSISYEQYF.

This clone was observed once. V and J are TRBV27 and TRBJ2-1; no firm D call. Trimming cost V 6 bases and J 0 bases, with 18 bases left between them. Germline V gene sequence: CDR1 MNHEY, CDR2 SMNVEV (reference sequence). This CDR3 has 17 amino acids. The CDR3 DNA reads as TGTGCCAGCAGGCCCATCATCTCGAGTGGCTCCTACAATGAGCAGTTCTTC. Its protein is CASRPIISSGSYNEQFF.

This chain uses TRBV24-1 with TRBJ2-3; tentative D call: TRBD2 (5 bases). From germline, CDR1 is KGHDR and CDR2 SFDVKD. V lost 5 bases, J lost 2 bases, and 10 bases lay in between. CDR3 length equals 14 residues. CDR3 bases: TGTGCCACCAGTGGCGGAGGATTCACAGATACGCAGTATTTT. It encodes CATSGGGFTDTQYF.

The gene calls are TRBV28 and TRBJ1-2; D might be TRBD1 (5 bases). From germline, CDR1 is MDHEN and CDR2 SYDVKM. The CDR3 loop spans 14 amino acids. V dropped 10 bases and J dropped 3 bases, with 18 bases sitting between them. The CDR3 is CAITGLRGDYGYTF. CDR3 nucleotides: TGTGCCATCACGGGACTCAGAGGGGACTATGGCTACACCTTC.

CDR3 region: CASSHGQTYEQYF. DNA of the CDR3: TGCGCCAGCAGCCATGGACAGACCTACGAGCAGTACTTC. The J gene is TRBJ2-7, the V gene TRBV5-1, with D maybe TRBD1 (6 bases). The V and J ends lost 4 bases and 2 bases respectively, with 10 bases between them. Germline CDR1 is SGHRS and CDR2 is YFSETQ. The CDR3 spans 13 residues.

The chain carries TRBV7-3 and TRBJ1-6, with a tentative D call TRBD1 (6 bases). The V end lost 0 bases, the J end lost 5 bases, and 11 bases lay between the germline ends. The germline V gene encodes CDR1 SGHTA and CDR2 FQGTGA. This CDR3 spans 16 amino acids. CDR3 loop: CASSLTTGFNNSPLHF. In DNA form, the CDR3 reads TGTGCCAGCAGCTTAACGACAGGATTTAATAATTCACCCCTCCACTTT.

CDR3 sequence: CASSLQWESYEQYF. The CDR3 coding sequence is TGTGCCAGCAGTTTACAGTGGGAGTCCTACGAGCAGTACTTC. The rearrangement links TRBV9 to TRBJ2-7; D may be TRBD2 (5 bases). V was cut by 5 bases and J by 1 base, with 13 bases left in between. The CDR3 runs to 14 residues. Germline V gene data show CDR1 as SGDLS and CDR2 as YYNGEE.

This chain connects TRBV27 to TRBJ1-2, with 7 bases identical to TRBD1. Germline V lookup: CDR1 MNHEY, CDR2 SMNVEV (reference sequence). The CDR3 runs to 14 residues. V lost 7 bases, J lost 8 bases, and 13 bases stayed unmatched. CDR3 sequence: CASTQTGPSAGYTF. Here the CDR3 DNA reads TGTGCCAGCACCCAGACAGGGCCCTCGGCCGGCTACACCTTC.

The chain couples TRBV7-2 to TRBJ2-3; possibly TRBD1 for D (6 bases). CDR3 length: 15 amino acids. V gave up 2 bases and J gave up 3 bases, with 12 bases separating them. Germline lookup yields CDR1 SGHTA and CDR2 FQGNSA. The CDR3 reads CASSLQGTLTDTQYF. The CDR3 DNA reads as TGTGCCAGCAGCTTACAGGGGACGTTAACAGATACGCAGTATTTT.

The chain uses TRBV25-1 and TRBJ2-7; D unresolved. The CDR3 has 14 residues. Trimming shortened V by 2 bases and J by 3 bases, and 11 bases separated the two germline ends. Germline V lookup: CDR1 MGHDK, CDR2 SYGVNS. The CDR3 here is CASSEQALNYEQYF. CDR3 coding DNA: TGTGCCAGCAGTGAACAGGCACTCAACTACGAGCAGTACTTC.

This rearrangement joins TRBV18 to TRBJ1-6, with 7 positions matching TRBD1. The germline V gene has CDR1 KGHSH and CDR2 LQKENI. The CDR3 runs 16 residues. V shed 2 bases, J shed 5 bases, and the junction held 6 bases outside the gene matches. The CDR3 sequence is CASSPNWDSNNSPLHF. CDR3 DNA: TGTGCCAGCTCACCAAATTGGGACAGTAATAATTCACCCCTCCACTTT.

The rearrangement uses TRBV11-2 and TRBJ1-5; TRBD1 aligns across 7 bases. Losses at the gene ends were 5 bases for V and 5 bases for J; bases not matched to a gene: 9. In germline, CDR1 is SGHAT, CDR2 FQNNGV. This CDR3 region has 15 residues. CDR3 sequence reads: CASSQEGTAYQPQHF. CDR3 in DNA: TGTGCCAGCAGCCAAGAGGGGACAGCCTATCAGCCCCAGCATTTT.

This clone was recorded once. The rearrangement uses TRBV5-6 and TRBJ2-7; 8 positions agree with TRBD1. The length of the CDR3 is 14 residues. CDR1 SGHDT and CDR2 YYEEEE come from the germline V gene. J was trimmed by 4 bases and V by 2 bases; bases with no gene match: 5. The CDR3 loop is CASSLTRGLYEQYF. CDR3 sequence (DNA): TGTGCCAGCAGCTTAACCAGGGGGCTTTACGAGCAGTACTTC.

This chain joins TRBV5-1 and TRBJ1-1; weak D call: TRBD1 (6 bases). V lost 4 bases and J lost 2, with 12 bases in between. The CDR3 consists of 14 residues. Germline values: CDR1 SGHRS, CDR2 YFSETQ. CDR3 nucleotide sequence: TGCGCCAGCAGCGAAAACAGGGCCAACACTGAAGCTTTCTTT. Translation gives CASSENRANTEAFF. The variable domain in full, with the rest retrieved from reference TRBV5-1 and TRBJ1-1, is KAGVTQTPRYLIKTRGQQVTLSCSPISGHRSVSWYQQTPGQGLQFLFEYFSETQRNKGNFPGRFSGRQFSNSRSEMNVSTLELGDSALYLCASSENRANTEAFFGQGTRLTVV.

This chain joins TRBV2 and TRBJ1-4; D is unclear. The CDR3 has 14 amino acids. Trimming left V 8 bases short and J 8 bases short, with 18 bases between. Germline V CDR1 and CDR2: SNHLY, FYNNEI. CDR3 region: CASQFYREGEKLFF. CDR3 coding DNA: TGTGCCAGCCAATTCTACCGGGAGGGAGAAAAACTGTTTTTT. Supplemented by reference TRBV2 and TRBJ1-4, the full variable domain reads EPEVTQTPSHQVTQMGQEVILRCVPISNHLYFYWYRQILGQKVEFLVSFYNNEISEKSEIFDDQFSVERPDGSNFTLKIRSTKLEDSAMYFCASQFYREGEKLFFGSGTQLSVL.

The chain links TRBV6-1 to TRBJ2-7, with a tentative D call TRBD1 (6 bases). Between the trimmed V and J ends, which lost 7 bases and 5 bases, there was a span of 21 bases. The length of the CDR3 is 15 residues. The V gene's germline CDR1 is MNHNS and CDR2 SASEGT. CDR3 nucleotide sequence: TGTGCCAGCAACCCCCGGACAGACTTTGGCCACGAGCAGTACTTC. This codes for CASNPRTDFGHEQYF.

The chain's CDR3 is CASSLRQGPDTQYF. CDR3 DNA sequence: TGCGCCAGCAGCTTGAGACAGGGACCAGATACGCAGTATTTT. The V gene is TRBV5-1, the J gene TRBJ2-3, with 7 bases aligning to TRBD1. V shed 1 base and J 4 bases; nucleotides not matched to a gene: 3. Germline V CDR1 and CDR2: SGHRS, YFSETQ. The CDR3 length is 14 residues.

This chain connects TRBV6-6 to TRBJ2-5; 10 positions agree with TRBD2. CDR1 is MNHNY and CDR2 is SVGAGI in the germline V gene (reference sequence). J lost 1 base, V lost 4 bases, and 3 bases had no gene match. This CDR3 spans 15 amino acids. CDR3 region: CASSSGLALQETQYF. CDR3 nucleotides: TGTGCCAGCAGTTCGGGACTAGCGCTCCAAGAGACCCAGTACTTC.

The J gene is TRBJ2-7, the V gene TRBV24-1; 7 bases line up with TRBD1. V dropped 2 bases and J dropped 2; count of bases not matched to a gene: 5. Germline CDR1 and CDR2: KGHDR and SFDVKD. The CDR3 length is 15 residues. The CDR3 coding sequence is TGTGCCACCAGTGATTCTGACAGGGCCGCCTACGAGCAGTACTTC. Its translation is CATSDSDRAAYEQYF.

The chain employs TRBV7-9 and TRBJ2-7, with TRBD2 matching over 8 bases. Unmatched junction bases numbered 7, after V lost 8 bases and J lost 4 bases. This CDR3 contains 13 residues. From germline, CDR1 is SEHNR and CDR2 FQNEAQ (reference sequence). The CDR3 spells CASGAGGGYEQYF. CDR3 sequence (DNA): TGTGCCAGCGGGGCGGGAGGAGGTTACGAGCAGTACTTC. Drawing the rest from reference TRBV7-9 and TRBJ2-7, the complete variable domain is DTGVSQNPRHKITKRGQNVTFRCDPISEHNRLYWYRQTLGQGPEFLTYFQNEAQLEKSRLLSDRFSAERPKGSFSTLEIQRTEQGDSAMYLCASGAGGGYEQYFGPGTRLTVT.

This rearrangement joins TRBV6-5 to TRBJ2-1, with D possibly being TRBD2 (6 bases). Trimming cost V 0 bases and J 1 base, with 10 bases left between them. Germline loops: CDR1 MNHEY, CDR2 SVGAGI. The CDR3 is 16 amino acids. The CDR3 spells CASSYSGGDSYNEQFF. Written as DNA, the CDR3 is TGTGCCAGCAGTTACTCGGGCGGGGATTCCTACAATGAGCAGTTCTTC.

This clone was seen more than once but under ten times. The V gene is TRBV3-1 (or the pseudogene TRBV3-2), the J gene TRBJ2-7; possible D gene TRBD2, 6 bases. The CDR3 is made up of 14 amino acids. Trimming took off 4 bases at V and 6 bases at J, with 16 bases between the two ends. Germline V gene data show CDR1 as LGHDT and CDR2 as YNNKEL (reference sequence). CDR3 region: CASSPGLLIPEQYF. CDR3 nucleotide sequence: TGTGCCAGCAGCCCGGGACTTCTTATCCCCGAGCAGTACTTC.

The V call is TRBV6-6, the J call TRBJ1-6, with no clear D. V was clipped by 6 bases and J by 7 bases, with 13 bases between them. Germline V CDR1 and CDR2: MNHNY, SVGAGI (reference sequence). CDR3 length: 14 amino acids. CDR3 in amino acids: CASSSDTLNSPLHF. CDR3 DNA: TGTGCCAGCAGCTCCGACACGCTCAATTCACCCCTCCACTTT.

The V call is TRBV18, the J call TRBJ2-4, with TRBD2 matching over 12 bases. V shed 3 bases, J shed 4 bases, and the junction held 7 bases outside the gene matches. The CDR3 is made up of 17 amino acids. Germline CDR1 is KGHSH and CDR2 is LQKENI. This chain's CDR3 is CASSPLLAGGPKNIQYF. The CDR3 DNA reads TGTGCCAGCTCACCCCTGCTAGCGGGGGGGCCAAAAAACATTCAGTACTTC.

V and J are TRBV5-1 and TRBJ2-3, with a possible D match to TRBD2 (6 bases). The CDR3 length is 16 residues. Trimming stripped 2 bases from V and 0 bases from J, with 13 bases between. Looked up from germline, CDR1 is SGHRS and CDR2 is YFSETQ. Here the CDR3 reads CASSLFRRGSTDTQYF. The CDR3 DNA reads TGCGCCAGCAGCTTATTTCGGCGGGGTAGCACAGATACGCAGTATTTT.

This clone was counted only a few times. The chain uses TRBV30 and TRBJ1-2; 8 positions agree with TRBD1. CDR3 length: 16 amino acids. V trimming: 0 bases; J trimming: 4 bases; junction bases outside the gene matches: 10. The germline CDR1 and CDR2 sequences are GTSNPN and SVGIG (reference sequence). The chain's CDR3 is CAWSVQGVRSLYGYTF. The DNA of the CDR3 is TGTGCCTGGAGTGTACAGGGGGTGCGGTCCCTCTATGGCTACACCTTC.

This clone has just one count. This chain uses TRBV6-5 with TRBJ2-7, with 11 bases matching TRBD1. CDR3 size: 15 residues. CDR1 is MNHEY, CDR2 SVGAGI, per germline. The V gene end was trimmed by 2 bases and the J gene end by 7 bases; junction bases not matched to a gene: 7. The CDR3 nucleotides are TGTGCCAGCAGTTACGAAGGACAGGGGGCGCGTGAGCAGTACTTC. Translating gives CASSYEGQGAREQYF.

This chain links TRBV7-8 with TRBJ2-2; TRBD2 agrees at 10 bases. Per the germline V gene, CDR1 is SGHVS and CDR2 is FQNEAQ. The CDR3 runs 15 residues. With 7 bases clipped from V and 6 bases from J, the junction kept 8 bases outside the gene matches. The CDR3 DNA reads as TGTGCCAGCACCCTAAGCGGGGGGGCCTCCGGGGAGCTGTTTTTT. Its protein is CASTLSGGASGELFF. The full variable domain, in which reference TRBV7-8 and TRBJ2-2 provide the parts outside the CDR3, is GAGVSQSPRYKVAKRGQDVALRCDPISGHVSLFWYQQALGQGPEFLTYFQNEAQLDKSGLPSDRFFAERPEGSVSTLKIQRTQQEDSAVYLCASTLSGGASGELFFGEGSRLTVL.

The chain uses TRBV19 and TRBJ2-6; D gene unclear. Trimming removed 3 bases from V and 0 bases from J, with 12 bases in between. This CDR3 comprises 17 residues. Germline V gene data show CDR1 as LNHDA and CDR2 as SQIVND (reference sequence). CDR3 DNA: TGTGCCAGTAGTATCGAAAGACTGGCCTCTGGGGCCAACGTCCTGACTTTC. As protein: CASSIERLASGANVLTF.

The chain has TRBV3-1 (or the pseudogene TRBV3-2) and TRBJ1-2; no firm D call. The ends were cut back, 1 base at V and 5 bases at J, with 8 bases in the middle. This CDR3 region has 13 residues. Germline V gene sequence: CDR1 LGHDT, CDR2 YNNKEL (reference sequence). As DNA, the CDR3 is TGTGCCAGCAGCCAAGTTCACCAGTATGGCTACACCTTC. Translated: CASSQVHQYGYTF.